The entry below gives a single T cell receptor beta chain sequence along with its context. Antigen specificity is unknown. The record originates from a study of shared clonotypes between healthy human individuals. Findings and limits, study-wide: For sorted subsets, rarefaction showed incomplete sequencing despite large depth.

CD8 cells regarded as naive lacked CD45RO, were positively chosen for CCR7, and omitted terminally differentiated effector memory CD45RA+ cells. The CDR3 length is 15 residues. Germline assignment: CDR1 MNHEY and CDR2 SVGAGI. The V end lost 0 bases, the J end lost 6 bases, and 11 bases lay between the germline ends. TCRdb's table, derived via immunoSEQ multiplex PCR, lists solely in-frame clones and lacks some. The sample includes some 2.1 million clones, 93% of them seen just once. The rearrangement joins TRBV6-5 to TRBJ2-2, with D unresolved. Source material: naive CD8+ T cells from PBMCs. The TCR sequence derives from a man between 18 and 35 years old in good health. Some clones in this sample may be carry-over from other donors' samples. CDR3 sequence: CASSYSLPSPGELFF. In DNA form, the CDR3 reads TGTGCCAGCAGTTACTCCCTCCCGTCCCCCGGGGAGCTGTTTTTT.